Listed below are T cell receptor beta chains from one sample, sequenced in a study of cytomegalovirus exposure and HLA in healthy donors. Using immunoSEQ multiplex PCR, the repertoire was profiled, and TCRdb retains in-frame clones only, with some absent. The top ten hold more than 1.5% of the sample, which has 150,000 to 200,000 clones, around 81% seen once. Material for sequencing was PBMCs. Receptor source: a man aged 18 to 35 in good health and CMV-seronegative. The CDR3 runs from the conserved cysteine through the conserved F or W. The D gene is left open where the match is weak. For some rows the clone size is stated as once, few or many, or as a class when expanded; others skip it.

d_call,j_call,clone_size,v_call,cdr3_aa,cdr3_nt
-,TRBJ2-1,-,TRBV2,CASSEAVGAWNEQFF,TGTGCCAGCAGTGAAGCGGTGGGGGCCTGGAATGAGCAGTTCTTC
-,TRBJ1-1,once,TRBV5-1,CASSLGARNTEAFF,TGCGCCAGCAGCTTGGGGGCGAGAAACACTGAAGCTTTCTTT
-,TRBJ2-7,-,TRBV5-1,CASSLGGPGSYEQYF,TGCGCCAGCAGCTTGGGAGGGCCGGGCTCCTACGAGCAGTACTTC
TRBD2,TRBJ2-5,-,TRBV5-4,CASSSSGRGQETQYF,TGTGCCAGCAGCTCTAGCGGGAGGGGCCAAGAGACCCAGTACTTC
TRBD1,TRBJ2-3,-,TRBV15,CATSKRGQVREHTDTQYF,TGTGCCACCAGCAAGAGGGGACAGGTGAGGGAACACACAGATACGCAGTATTTT
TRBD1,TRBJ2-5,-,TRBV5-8,CASSRDRGQETQYF,TGTGCCAGCAGCCGGGACAGGGGCCAAGAGACCCAGTACTTC
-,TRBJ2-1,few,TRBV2,CASSVEASSYNEQFF,TGTGCCAGCAGTGTCGAGGCTAGCTCCTACAATGAGCAGTTCTTC
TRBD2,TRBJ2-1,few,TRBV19,CASSNRGLAGGEQFF,TGTGCCAGTAGTAACCGGGGACTAGCGGGAGGCGAGCAGTTCTTC
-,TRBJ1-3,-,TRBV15,CATSRDHFAGNTIYF,TGTGCCACCAGCAGAGATCATTTCGCGGGAAACACCATATATTTT
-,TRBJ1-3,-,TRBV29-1,CSVESGAVGNTIYF,TGCAGCGTTGAGTCTGGGGCTGTTGGAAACACCATATATTTT
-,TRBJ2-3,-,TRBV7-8,CASSLMNTYTDTQYF,TGTGCCAGCAGCTTAATGAACACATACACAGATACGCAGTATTTT
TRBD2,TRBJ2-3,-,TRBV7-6,CASSSPSGSTDTQYF,TGTGCCAGCAGCTCCCCTAGCGGAAGCACAGATACGCAGTATTTT
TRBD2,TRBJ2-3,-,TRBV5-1,CASSQGLAGSHELYF,TGCGCCAGCAGCCAGGGACTAGCGGGTTCCCACGAGTTATATTTT
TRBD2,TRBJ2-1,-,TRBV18,CASSPVASGGNEQFF,TGTGCCAGCTCACCAGTAGCTAGCGGGGGCAATGAGCAGTTCTTC
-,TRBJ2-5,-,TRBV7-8,CASSLGTYQETQYF,TGTGCCAGCAGTCTAGGGACATATCAAGAGACCCAGTACTTC
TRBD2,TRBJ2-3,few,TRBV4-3,CASSQDTSGRRSGADTQYF,TGCGCCAGCAGCCAGGATACTAGCGGGAGGAGATCAGGCGCAGATACGCAGTATTTT
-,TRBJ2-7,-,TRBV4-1,CASSQSDSFYEQYF,TGCGCCAGCAGCCAGAGTGACAGTTTCTACGAGCAGTACTTC
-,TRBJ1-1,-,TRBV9,CASSVDSTVNTEAFF,TGTGCCAGCAGCGTAGATAGTACAGTGAACACTGAAGCTTTCTTT
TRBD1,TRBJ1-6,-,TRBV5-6,CASSSDRINSPLHF,TGTGCCAGCAGCTCGGACAGGATTAATTCACCCCTCCACTTT
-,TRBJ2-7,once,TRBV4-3,CASSHLRQEAYEQYF,TGCGCCAGCAGCCATCTCCGACAGGAAGCCTACGAGCAGTACTTC
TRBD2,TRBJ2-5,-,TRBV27,CASSPHLAGGDQEQYF,TGTGCCAGCAGTCCTCACCTAGCGGGAGGGGATCAGGAGCAGTACTTC
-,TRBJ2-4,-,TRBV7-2,CASSLGLGAGNIQYF,TGTGCCAGCAGCTTAGGGTTAGGGGCAGGAAACATTCAGTACTTC
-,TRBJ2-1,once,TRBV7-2,CASREHRVNEQFF,TGTGCCAGCAGAGAACACAGGGTCAATGAGCAGTTCTTC
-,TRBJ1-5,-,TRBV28,CASSLFQALSNQPQHF,TGTGCCAGCAGCCTCTTCCAGGCTCTTAGCAATCAGCCCCAGCATTTT
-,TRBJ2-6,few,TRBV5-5,CASSQEGSGANVLTF,TGTGCCAGCAGCCAAGAGGGCTCTGGGGCCAACGTCCTGACTTTC
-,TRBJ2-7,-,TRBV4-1,CASSRGGSYEQYF,TGCGCCAGCAGCCGCGGCGGTAGCTACGAGCAGTACTTC
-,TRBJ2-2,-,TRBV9,CASSVWFGRVNTGELFF,TGTGCCAGCAGCGTATGGTTTGGCAGGGTGAACACCGGGGAGCTGTTTTTT
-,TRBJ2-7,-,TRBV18,CASSPKTGSSYEQYF,TGTGCCAGCTCACCAAAGACGGGTAGCTCCTACGAGCAGTACTTC
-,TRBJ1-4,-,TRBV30,CAWSVRRGGQLNEKLFF,TGTGCCTGGAGTGTACGCCGTGGAGGGCAGCTAAATGAAAAACTGTTTTTT
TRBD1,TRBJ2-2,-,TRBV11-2,CASSFGTGWNTGELFF,TGTGCCAGCAGCTTCGGGACAGGATGGAACACCGGGGAGCTGTTTTTT
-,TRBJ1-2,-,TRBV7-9,CASSLGGVLYGYTF,TGTGCCAGCAGCTTAGGGGGGGTCCTCTATGGCTACACCTTC
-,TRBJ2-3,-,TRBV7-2,CASSLGADTQYF,TGTGCCAGCAGCCTAGGCGCAGATACGCAGTATTTT
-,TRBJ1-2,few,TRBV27,CASSYTLLTGGGYTF,TGTGCCAGCAGTTACACCTTGCTAACCGGGGGGGGCTACACCTTC
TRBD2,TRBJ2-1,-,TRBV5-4,CASSLVPGGPNEQFF,TGTGCCAGCAGCTTGGTACCGGGAGGGCCCAATGAGCAGTTCTTC
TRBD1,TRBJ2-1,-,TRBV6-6,CASSYSAGGADEQFF,TGTGCCAGCAGTTACTCGGCAGGGGGCGCGGATGAGCAGTTCTTC
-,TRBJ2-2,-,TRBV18,CASSGSTGELFF,TGTGCCAGCTCGGGGAGCACCGGGGAGCTGTTTTTT
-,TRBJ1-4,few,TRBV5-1,CASSPEATNEKLFF,TGCGCCAGCAGCCCAGAGGCAACTAATGAAAAACTGTTTTTT
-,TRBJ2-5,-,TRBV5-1,CASSSSDSYHETQYF,TGCGCCAGCAGCTCCTCTGACAGTTATCATGAGACCCAGTACTTC
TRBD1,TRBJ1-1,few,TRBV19,CASRSLTGSVQTEAFF,TGTGCCAGTAGGTCTCTGACAGGGTCGGTTCAAACTGAAGCTTTCTTT
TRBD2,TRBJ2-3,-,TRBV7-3,CASSAHSGRSTDTQYF,TGTGCCAGCAGCGCACATAGCGGGAGAAGCACAGATACGCAGTATTTT
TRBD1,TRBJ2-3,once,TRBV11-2,CASSLRDRDFDTQYF,TGTGCCAGCAGCTTAAGGGACAGGGATTTTGATACGCAGTATTTT
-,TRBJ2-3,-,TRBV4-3,CASSQEWEPSTDTQYF,TGCGCCAGCAGCCAAGAGTGGGAGCCTAGCACAGATACGCAGTATTTT
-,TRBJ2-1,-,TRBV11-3,CASSLGEGTYHSYNEQFF,TGTGCCAGCAGCCTTGGAGAAGGGACTTATCACTCCTACAATGAGCAGTTCTTC
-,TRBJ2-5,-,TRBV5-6,CASSLGGDSWEQYF,TGTGCCAGCAGCTTGGGTGGGGACTCCTGGGAGCAGTACTTC
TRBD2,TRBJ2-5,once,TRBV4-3,CASSQDLDRGLAGGDEQYF,TGCGCCAGCAGCCAAGATCTGGACAGGGGACTAGCGGGAGGTGATGAGCAGTACTTC
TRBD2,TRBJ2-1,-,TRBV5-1,CASSSIGTSDPYNEQFF,TGCGCCAGCAGCTCAATAGGGACTAGCGATCCTTACAATGAGCAGTTCTTC
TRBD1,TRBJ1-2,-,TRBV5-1,CASSLEATGNGYTF,TGCGCCAGCAGCTTGGAGGCGACAGGGAATGGCTACACCTTC
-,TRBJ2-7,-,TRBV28,CASSPHSGRYEQYF,TGTGCCAGCAGTCCCCACAGCGGGCGATACGAGCAGTACTTC
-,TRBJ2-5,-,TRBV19,CASSAPGTPVRTQYF,TGTGCCAGTAGTGCCCCCGGGACTCCCGTGAGGACCCAGTACTTC
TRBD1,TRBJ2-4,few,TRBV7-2,CASSLGTGRDIQYF,TGTGCCAGCAGCTTAGGGACAGGGAGAGACATTCAGTACTTC
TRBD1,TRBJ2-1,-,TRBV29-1,CSVLGQGKSYNEQFF,TGCAGCGTTCTCGGACAGGGGAAATCCTACAATGAGCAGTTCTTC
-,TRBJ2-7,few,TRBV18,CASSPTGYGYEQYF,TGTGCCAGCTCACCAACGGGGTACGGGTACGAGCAGTACTTC